This is a list of T cell receptor beta chains from one sample in a study of PD-L1 blockade in urothelial cancer. Generated by immunoSEQ multiplex PCR, the TCRdb table keeps only in-frame clones and is missing some. The table lists some 100,000 clones, 91% of them singletons. Sequencing used PBMCs, obtained around atezolizumab (anti-PD-L1) treatment. These receptors were obtained from a woman over 75 with urothelial cancer. CDR3s include the opening cysteine and the closing phenylalanine or tryptophan. Each record gives: J gene, clone size, V gene, D gene, CDR3 protein, CDR3 DNA. The D gene is left open where the match is weak. The listing skips clone size in some rows; elsewhere it reads once, few, many or a size class.

>TRBJ2-7|.|TRBV5-1|.
CASSLVGGPTYEQYF
TGCGCCAGCAGCTTGGTGGGGGGACCGACATACGAGCAGTACTTC
>TRBJ1-3|.|TRBV2|.
CASSELLLSGNTIYF
TGTGCCAGCAGTGAACTCCTACTCTCTGGAAACACCATATATTTT
>TRBJ2-7|.|TRBV2|TRBD1
CASSRQGYEQYF
TGTGCCAGCAGCCGACAGGGCTACGAGCAGTACTTC
>TRBJ2-1|few|TRBV5-1|TRBD1
CASSWTGGHQSDNEQFF
TGCGCCAGCAGCTGGACAGGGGGCCATCAATCGGACAATGAGCAGTTCTTC
>TRBJ2-1|.|TRBV20-1|.
CSARYQEREFF
TGCAGTGCTAGATACCAAGAGCGGGAGTTCTTC
>TRBJ2-4|.|TRBV29-1|.
CSAWGQGISKNIQYF
TGCAGCGCCTGGGGGCAGGGAATTTCCAAAAACATTCAGTACTTC
>TRBJ2-7|.|TRBV10-1|TRBD1
CATSRDRERVGYEQYF
TGCGCCACCTCCCGGGACAGGGAGCGGGTTGGGTACGAGCAGTACTTC
>TRBJ1-2|.|TRBV5-4|TRBD1
CASSITGVYGYTF
TGTGCCAGCAGCATAACAGGGGTCTATGGCTACACCTTC
>TRBJ2-7|.|TRBV18|.
CASSPSEGVSYEQYF
TGTGCCAGCTCACCATCAGAGGGGGTCTCCTACGAGCAGTACTTC
>TRBJ1-2|few|TRBV30|.
CAGFRGYGYTF
TGTGCCGGCTTCAGGGGATATGGCTACACCTTC
>TRBJ1-5|.|TRBV6-1|.
CASSVQGNQPQHF
TGTGCCAGCAGTGTACAGGGCAATCAGCCCCAGCATTTT
>TRBJ2-1|.|TRBV7-3|.
CASSLPVYNEQFF
TGTGCCAGCAGCTTACCAGTCTACAATGAGCAGTTCTTC
>TRBJ2-5|.|TRBV19|TRBD1
CASSIAGGAGETQYF
TGTGCCAGTAGTATCGCAGGGGGCGCGGGAGAGACCCAGTACTTC
>TRBJ1-2|.|TRBV5-1|TRBD1
CASSWGQGFNYGYTF
TGCGCCAGCAGCTGGGGACAGGGGTTTAACTATGGCTACACCTTC
>TRBJ1-4|.|TRBV11-1|.
CASSLNGEKLFF
TGTGCCAGCAGCTTAAATGGCGAAAAACTGTTTTTT
>TRBJ1-5|few|TRBV7-9|.
CASSFSGGNQPQHF
TGTGCCAGCAGTTTCTCAGGGGGCAATCAGCCCCAGCATTTT
>TRBJ1-5|.|TRBV27|TRBD1
CASRPTGGQPQHF
TGTGCCAGCAGACCGACAGGGGGTCAGCCCCAGCATTTT
>TRBJ2-4|.|TRBV28|TRBD1
CATRQGGNIQYF
TGTGCCACCAGACAGGGCGGAAACATTCAGTACTTC
>TRBJ2-7|.|TRBV15|TRBD2
CATSRVTSGSYEQYF
TGTGCCACCAGCAGAGTGACTAGCGGGAGCTACGAGCAGTACTTC
>TRBJ2-5|.|TRBV7-9|.
CASSSTEEWETQYF
TGTGCCAGCAGCTCGACAGAAGAATGGGAGACCCAGTACTTC
>TRBJ2-5|.|TRBV2|.
CASSVVSGGRETQYF
TGTGCCAGCAGTGTCGTTTCAGGGGGGCGAGAGACCCAGTACTTC
>TRBJ2-3|.|TRBV5-4|.
CASSLTGSSTDTQYF
TGTGCCAGCAGCCTAACAGGGAGTTCCACAGATACGCAGTATTTT
>TRBJ1-1|.|TRBV11-2|.
CASSFKPNTEAFF
TGTGCCAGCAGCTTTAAGCCGAACACTGAAGCTTTCTTT
>TRBJ2-3|.|TRBV5-4|TRBD2
CASSFSGRASGSTDTQYF
TGTGCCAGCAGCTTTAGCGGGAGGGCCTCTGGGAGCACAGATACGCAGTATTTT
>TRBJ1-2|once|TRBV27|TRBD1
CASSLRLGQGADTF
TGTGCCAGCAGTTTACGGCTAGGACAGGGGGCCGACACCTTC
>TRBJ1-1|.|TRBV27|TRBD1
CASSSGQTNTEAFF
TGTGCCAGCAGTTCGGGACAGACGAACACTGAAGCTTTCTTT
>TRBJ2-1|.|TRBV10-3|TRBD2
CAISGTSGDNEQFF
TGTGCCATCAGTGGGACTAGCGGGGACAATGAGCAGTTCTTC
>TRBJ2-1|.|TRBV7-9|TRBD2
CASSPREAGESEQFF
TGTGCCAGCAGCCCGAGGGAGGCGGGAGAAAGTGAGCAGTTCTTC
>TRBJ1-1|.|TRBV5-4|.
CASSRATGNTEAFF
TGTGCCAGCAGCCGAGCAACAGGGAACACTGAAGCTTTCTTT
>TRBJ1-4|.|TRBV27|TRBD1
CASSMGQRLEGSEKLFF
TGTGCCAGCAGTATGGGACAGAGACTTGAAGGGAGCGAAAAACTGTTTTTT
>TRBJ2-1|.|TRBV18|TRBD2
CASSPKTSGTHNEQFF
TGTGCCAGCTCACCAAAAACTAGCGGGACGCACAATGAGCAGTTCTTC
>TRBJ1-2|.|TRBV4-1|.
CASSQVRQGFNYGYTF
TGCGCCAGCAGCCAAGTTCGGCAGGGGTTTAACTATGGCTACACCTTC
>TRBJ2-7|.|TRBV7-9|.
CASSLANQKEQYF
TGTGCCAGCAGCTTAGCGAACCAGAAGGAGCAGTACTTC
>TRBJ2-1|.|TRBV6-5|.
CASAGGVEQFF
TGTGCCAGCGCCGGCGGGGTCGAGCAGTTCTTC
>TRBJ1-4|.|TRBV6-6|TRBD1
CASRTQGGEKLFF
TGTGCCAGCAGAACCCAGGGGGGTGAAAAACTGTTTTTT
>TRBJ2-7|.|TRBV28|.
CASSPPDRHRYEQYF
TGTGCCAGCAGCCCCCCCGACAGACACCGCTACGAGCAGTACTTC
>TRBJ1-2|once|TRBV1|.
CTSSSRVGATFWCYGYTF
TGCACCAGCAGCTCACGCGTAGGGGCAACCTTTTGGTGCTATGGCTACACCTTC